Below, 5 T cell receptor beta chains from the same sample are listed, as sequenced in a study of T cells after yellow fever vaccination. TCRdb passed the 5' RACE reads through MiXCR, listing each CDR3 protein once. Among 450,000 to 650,000 distinct CDR3 sequences listed, about a fifth were seen once. This sample comprised PBMCs, obtained roughly 20 days after the first yellow fever vaccination. Every receptor here comes from a man in his late teens or twenties who received the YFV17D yellow fever vaccine.

The chain couples TRBV4-1 to TRBJ2-2; D possibly matches TRBD1 or TRBD2 (5 bases each). The length of the CDR3 is 19 residues. The V end was cut by 2 bases, the J end by 6 bases, with 25 bases between. The germline V gene encodes CDR1 MGHRA and CDR2 YSYEKL. The CDR3 coding sequence is TGCGCCAGCAGCCAACTAGGGACGGCGTTCACAGAGGTCCCCGGGGAGCTGTTTTTT. This gives the protein CASSQLGTAFTEVPGELFF.

This clonotype has just a few counts. This chain connects TRBV14 to TRBJ2-7, with 9 positions matching TRBD1. CDR3 length equals 15 residues. Trimming cost V 0 bases and J 3 bases; bases outside gene matches: 3. CDR1 and CDR2 (germline): SGHDN, FVKESK. This CDR3 is CASSQEGQGLYEQYF. The CDR3 bases are TGTGCCAGCAGCCAAGAGGGACAGGGACTCTACGAGCAGTACTTC.

This clonotype was seen only a few times. This rearrangement joins TRBV7-6 to TRBJ2-3; D is ambiguous. The germline V gene encodes CDR1 SGHVS and CDR2 FNYEAQ. This CDR3 is 12 amino acids long. V lost 6 bases, J lost 2 bases, and 6 bases lay in between. The DNA for the CDR3 is TGTGCCAGCAGTTACACCACAGATACGCAGTATTTT. Its protein is CASSYTTDTQYF.

The chain joins TRBV3-1 to TRBJ2-4; D is undetermined. Trimming removed 5 bases at V and 0 bases at J, with 11 bases between. Germline assignment: CDR1 LGHDT and CDR2 YNNKEL (reference sequence). The CDR3 is made up of 15 amino acids. CDR3 coding DNA: TGTGCCAGCAGCACGACTCTGGTAGCCAAAAACATTCAGTACTTC. Translating it yields CASSTTLVAKNIQYF.

This clonotype was observed at least ten times. V is TRBV18 and J is TRBJ2-5, with TRBD1 matching 10 bases. J gave up 5 bases and V 3 bases, and 18 bases lay outside the gene matches. Per germline, CDR1 KGHSH and CDR2 LQKENI. CDR3 size: 19 residues. The DNA for the CDR3 is TGTGCCAGCTCACCCACTCAAGGGACAGGGGACAGGAGCATCGAGACCCAGTACTTC. Its translation: CASSPTQGTGDRSIETQYF.